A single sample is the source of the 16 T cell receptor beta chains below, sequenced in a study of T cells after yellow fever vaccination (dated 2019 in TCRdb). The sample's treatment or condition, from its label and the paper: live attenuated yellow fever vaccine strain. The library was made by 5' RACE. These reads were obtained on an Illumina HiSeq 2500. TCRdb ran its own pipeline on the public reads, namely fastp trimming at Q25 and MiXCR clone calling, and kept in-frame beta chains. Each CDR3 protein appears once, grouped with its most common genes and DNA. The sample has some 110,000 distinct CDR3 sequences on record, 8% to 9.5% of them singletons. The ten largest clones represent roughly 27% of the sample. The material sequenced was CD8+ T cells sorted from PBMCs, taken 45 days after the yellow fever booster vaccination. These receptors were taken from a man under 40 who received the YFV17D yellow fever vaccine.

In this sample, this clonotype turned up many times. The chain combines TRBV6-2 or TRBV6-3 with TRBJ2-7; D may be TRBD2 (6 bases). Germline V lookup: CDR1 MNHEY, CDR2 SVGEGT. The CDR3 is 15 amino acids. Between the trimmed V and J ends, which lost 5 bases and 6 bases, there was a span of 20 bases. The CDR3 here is CASSPTSPSVGEQYF. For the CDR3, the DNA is TGTGCCAGCAGTCCTACCTCTCCTAGCGTCGGCGAGCAGTACTTC.

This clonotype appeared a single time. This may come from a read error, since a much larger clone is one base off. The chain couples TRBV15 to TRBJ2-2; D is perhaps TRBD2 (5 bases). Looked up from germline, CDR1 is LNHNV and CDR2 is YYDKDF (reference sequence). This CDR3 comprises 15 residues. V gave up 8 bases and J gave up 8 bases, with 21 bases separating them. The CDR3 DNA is TGTGCCACCGGCTGGCCTAGCTCTGTCGTTGGGGAGCTGTTTTTT. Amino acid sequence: CATGWPSSVVGELFF.

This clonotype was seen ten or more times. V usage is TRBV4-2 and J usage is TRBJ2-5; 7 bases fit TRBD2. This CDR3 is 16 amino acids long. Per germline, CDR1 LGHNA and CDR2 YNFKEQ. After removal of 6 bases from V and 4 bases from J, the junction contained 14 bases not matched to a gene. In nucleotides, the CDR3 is TGTGCCAGCAGAGGCGAGCACGGCGGGAGAGGAGAGACCCAGTACTTC. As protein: CASRGEHGGRGETQYF.

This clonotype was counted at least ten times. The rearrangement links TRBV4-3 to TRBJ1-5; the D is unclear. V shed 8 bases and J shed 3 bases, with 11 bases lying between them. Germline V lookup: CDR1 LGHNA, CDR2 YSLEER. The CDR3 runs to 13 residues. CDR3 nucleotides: TGCGCCAGCGCCGCCGACCTCAATCAGCCCCAGCATTTT. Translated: CASAADLNQPQHF.

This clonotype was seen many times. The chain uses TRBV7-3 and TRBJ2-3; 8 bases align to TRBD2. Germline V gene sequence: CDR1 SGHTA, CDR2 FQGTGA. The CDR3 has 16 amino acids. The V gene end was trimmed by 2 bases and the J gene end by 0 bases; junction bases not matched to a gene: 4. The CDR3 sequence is CASSLRGRTSTDTQYF. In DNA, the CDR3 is TGTGCCAGCAGCTTACGCGGGAGGACTAGCACAGATACGCAGTATTTT.

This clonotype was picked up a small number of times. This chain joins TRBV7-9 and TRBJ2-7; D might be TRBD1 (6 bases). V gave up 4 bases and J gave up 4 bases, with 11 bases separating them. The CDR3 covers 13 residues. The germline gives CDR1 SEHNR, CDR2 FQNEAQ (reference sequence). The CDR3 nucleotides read TGTGCCAGCAGCTCAACAGGGTTATACGAGCAGTACTTC. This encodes CASSSTGLYEQYF.

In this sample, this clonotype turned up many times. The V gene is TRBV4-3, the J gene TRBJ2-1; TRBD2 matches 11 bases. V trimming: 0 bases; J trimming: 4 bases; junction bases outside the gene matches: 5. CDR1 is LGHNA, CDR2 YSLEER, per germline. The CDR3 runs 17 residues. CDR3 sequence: CASSQDGASGGYNEQFF. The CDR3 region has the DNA TGCGCCAGCAGCCAAGACGGGGCTAGCGGGGGGTACAATGAGCAGTTCTTC.

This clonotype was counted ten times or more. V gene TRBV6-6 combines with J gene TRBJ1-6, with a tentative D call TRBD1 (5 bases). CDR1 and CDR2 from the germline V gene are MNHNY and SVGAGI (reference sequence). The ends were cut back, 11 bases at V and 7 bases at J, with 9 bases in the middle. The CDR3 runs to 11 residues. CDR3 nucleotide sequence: TGTGCCTTGGGGGAGAATTCACCCCTCCACTTT. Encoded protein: CALGENSPLHF.

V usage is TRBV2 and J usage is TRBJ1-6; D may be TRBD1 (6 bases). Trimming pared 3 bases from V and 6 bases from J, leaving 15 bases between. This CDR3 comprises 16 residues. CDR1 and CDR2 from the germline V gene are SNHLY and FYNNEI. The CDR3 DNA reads TGTGCCAGCAGTGACGACATTAGGGGGACTAATTCACCCCTCCACTTT. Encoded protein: CASSDDIRGTNSPLHF. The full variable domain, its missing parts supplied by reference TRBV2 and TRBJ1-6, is EPEVTQTPSHQVTQMGQEVILRCVPISNHLYFYWYRQILGQKVEFLVSFYNNEISEKSEIFDDQFSVERPDGSNFTLKIRSTKLEDSAMYFCASSDDIRGTNSPLHFGNGTRLTVT.

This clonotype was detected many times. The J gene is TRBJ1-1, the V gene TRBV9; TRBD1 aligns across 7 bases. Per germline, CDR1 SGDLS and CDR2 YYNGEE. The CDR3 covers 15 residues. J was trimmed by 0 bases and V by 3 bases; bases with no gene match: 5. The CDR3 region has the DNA TGTGCCAGCAGCGAGGGGGGACAGATGAACACTGAAGCTTTCTTT. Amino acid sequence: CASSEGGQMNTEAFF.

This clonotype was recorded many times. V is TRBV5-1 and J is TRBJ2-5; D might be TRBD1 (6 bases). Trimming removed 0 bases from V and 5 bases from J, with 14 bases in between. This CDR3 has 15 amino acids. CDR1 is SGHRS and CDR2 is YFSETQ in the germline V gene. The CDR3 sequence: CASSLGTAELETQYF. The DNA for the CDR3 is TGCGCCAGCAGCTTGGGGACAGCCGAATTGGAGACCCAGTACTTC. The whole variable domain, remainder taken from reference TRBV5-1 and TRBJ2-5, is KAGVTQTPRYLIKTRGQQVTLSCSPISGHRSVSWYQQTPGQGLQFLFEYFSETQRNKGNFPGRFSGRQFSNSRSEMNVSTLELGDSALYLCASSLGTAELETQYFGPGTRLLVL.

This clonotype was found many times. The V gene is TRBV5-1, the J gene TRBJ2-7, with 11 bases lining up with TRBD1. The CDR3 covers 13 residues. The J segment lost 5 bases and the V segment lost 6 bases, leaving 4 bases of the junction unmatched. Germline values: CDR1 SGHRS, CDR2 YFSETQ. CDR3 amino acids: CASNLGQGDEQYF. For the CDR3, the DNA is TGCGCCAGCAACCTGGGACAGGGGGACGAGCAGTACTTC.

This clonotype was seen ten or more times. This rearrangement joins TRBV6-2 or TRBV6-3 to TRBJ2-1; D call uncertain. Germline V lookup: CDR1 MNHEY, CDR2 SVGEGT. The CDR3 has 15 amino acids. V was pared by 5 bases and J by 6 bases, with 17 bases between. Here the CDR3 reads CASSKNLDPLNEQFF. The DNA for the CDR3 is TGTGCCAGCAGTAAGAATTTGGACCCCCTCAATGAGCAGTTCTTC.

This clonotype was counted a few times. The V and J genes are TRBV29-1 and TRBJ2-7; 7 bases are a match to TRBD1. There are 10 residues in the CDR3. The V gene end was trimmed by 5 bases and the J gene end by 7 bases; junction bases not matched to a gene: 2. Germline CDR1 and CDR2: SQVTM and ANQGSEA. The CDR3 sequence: CSVSQGEQYF. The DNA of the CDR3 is TGCAGCGTTTCACAGGGGGAGCAGTACTTC.

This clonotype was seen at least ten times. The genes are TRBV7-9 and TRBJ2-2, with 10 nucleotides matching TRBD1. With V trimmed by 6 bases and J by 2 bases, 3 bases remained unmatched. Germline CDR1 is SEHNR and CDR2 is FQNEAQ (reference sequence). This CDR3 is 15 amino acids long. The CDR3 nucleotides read TGTGCCAGCAGAAAGACAGGGGGCAACACCGGGGAGCTGTTTTTT. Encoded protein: CASRKTGGNTGELFF.

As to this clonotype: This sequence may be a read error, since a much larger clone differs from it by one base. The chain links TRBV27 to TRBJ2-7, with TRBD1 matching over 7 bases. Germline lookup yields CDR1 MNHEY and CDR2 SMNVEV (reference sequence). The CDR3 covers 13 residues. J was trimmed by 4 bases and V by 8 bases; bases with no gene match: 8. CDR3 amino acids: CASGTGASYEQYF. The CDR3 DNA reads TGTGCCAGCGGCACAGGGGCCTCGTACGAGCAGTACTTC.